This T cell receptor (beta chain) was profiled in a study of shared T cell receptors in the human thymus. The V gene lost 1 base and the J gene lost 5 bases, with 17 bases spanning the gap. Germline V gives CDR1 SEHNR, CDR2 FQNEAQ (reference sequence). The CDR3 sequence is 16 residues long. Measured with immunoSEQ multiplex PCR; TCRdb has only the in-frame clones, and not every one. The data hold 550,000 to 800,000 clones, with 75% to 90% observed a single time. In addition, the sample was reused for a study of human thymus T cells. Turning to that study: Resected material from corrective heart surgery provided the thymus tissue analysed.

The chain combines TRBV7-9 with TRBJ1-1; TRBD1 might be the D (6 bases). The clonotype comes from a girl under two years old with a congenital heart defect. The sequenced sample was thymocytes. In nucleotides, the CDR3 is TGTGCCAGCAGCTTAGACAGGGTATGGGAGCGTACTGAAGCTTTCTTT. Its protein product is CASSLDRVWERTEAFF.